These 21 T cell receptor beta chains were sequenced from one sample in a study of blood T cell repertoires in COVID-19. Measured with immunoSEQ multiplex PCR; TCRdb has only the in-frame clones, and not every one. The table shows around 700,000 clones, with about 90% occurring only once. Input material: peripheral blood. The receptors shown here come from a woman under 30 with acute or convalescent COVID-19.

This rearrangement joins TRBV4-1 to TRBJ2-7, with 12 bases matching TRBD1. Trimming cost V 2 bases and J 0 bases; bases outside gene matches: 5. The V gene's germline CDR1 is MGHRA and CDR2 YSYEKL. The CDR3 extends over 17 amino acids. CDR3 nucleotide sequence: TGCGCCAGCAGCCAACGATCGGGACAGGGGGCCTCCTACGAGCAGTACTTC. This encodes CASSQRSGQGASYEQYF.

The chain joins TRBV24-1 to TRBJ2-2; 8 bases map to TRBD1. The length of the CDR3 is 15 residues. Trimming took 2 bases from V and 7 from J; bases not matched to a gene: 5. CDR1 is KGHDR, CDR2 SFDVKD, per germline. The CDR3: CATSDSRGPGGELFF. CDR3 bases: TGTGCCACCAGTGATTCCAGGGGGCCGGGCGGGGAGCTGTTTTTT.

The rearrangement uses TRBV6-6 and TRBJ1-3; D ambiguous. The germline gives CDR1 MNHNY, CDR2 SVGAGI (reference sequence). The CDR3 runs 16 residues. V was pared by 5 bases and J by 8 bases, with 22 bases between. The DNA for the CDR3 is TGTGCCAGCAGTCCCGGCGATGGAGTTATAGTATACACCATATATTTT. Translation: CASSPGDGVIVYTIYF.

This chain connects TRBV12-3 or TRBV12-4 to TRBJ1-1; unclear D gene. V was pared by 3 bases and J by 1 base, with 6 bases between. The CDR3 sequence is 13 residues long. The CDR3 protein is CASSLERNTEAFF. The CDR3 DNA reads as TGTGCCAGCAGTTTGGAGAGGAACACTGAAGCTTTCTTT.

This chain uses TRBV6-2 or TRBV6-3 with TRBJ1-5, with unresolved D. Trimming pared 5 bases from V and 5 bases from J, leaving 13 bases between. The CDR3 runs 14 residues. The germline V gene encodes CDR1 MNHEY and CDR2 SVGEGT. This CDR3 reads CASSGQDLHQPQHF. CDR3 in DNA: TGTGCCAGCAGTGGCCAGGATCTACATCAGCCCCAGCATTTT.

The sample holds a few counts of this clone. The chain couples TRBV2 to TRBJ1-5, with TRBD1 matching 10 bases. The CDR3 contains 13 residues. CDR1 and CDR2 (germline): SNHLY, FYNNEI. V was clipped by 7 bases and J by 4 bases; unmatched bases: 1. CDR3 nucleotide sequence: TGTGCCAGCACGGACAGGGGGAATCAGCCCCAGCATTTT. This encodes CASTDRGNQPQHF.

The chain uses TRBV19 and TRBJ1-1; D gene uncertain. The germline gives CDR1 LNHDA, CDR2 SQIVND (reference sequence). The V and J ends lost 5 bases and 0 bases respectively, with 16 bases between them. The CDR3 is 16 amino acids. DNA of the CDR3: TGTGCCAGTAGTCCTTACCCCGGACTGATGAACACTGAAGCTTTCTTT. It encodes CASSPYPGLMNTEAFF.

This clone was seen more than once but under ten times. The J gene is TRBJ2-7, the V gene TRBV28, with 7 positions matching TRBD1. Germline V lookup: CDR1 MDHEN, CDR2 SYDVKM. V lost 9 bases to trimming and J lost 5 bases; unmatched junction nucleotides: 4. The length of the CDR3 is 11 residues. The DNA of the CDR3 is TGTGCCAGGAGGGGGCGAGACGAGCAGTACTTC. As protein: CARRGRDEQYF. The variable domain in full, completed from reference TRBV28 and TRBJ2-7, reads DVKVTQSSRYLVKRTGEKVFLECVQDMDHENMFWYRQDPGLGLRLIYFSYDVKMKEKGDIPEGYSVSREKKERFSLILESASTNQTSMYLCARRGRDEQYFGPGTRLTVT.

V and J are TRBV7-9 and TRBJ1-2, with 8 bases fitting TRBD1. J gave up 5 bases and V 4 bases, and 6 bases lay outside the gene matches. The CDR3 totals 14 residues. The germline V gene encodes CDR1 SEHNR and CDR2 FQNEAQ (reference sequence). DNA for the CDR3: TGTGCCAGCAGCTATCCCGGGACAGGATATGGCTACACCTTC. Its translation: CASSYPGTGYGYTF.

The rearrangement uses TRBV18 and TRBJ1-5; possibly TRBD1 for D (5 bases). Looked up from germline, CDR1 is KGHSH and CDR2 is LQKENI. V lost 4 bases and J lost 5, with 15 bases in between. CDR3 size: 15 residues. The CDR3 is CASSRVAGHDQPQHF. The CDR3 DNA follows: TGTGCCAGCTCACGGGTAGCGGGGCATGATCAGCCCCAGCATTTT. Together with reference TRBV18 and TRBJ1-5, the CDR3 gives the full variable domain: NAGVMQNPRHLVRRRGQEARLRCSPMKGHSHVYWYRQLPEEGLKFMVYLQKENIIDESGMPKERFSAEFPKEGPSILRIQQVVRGDSAAYFCASSRVAGHDQPQHFGDGTRLSIL.

V is TRBV9 and J is TRBJ2-1; D perhaps matches TRBD2 (6 bases). V lost 0 bases to trimming and J lost 3 bases, with 13 bases between them. The CDR3 totals 16 residues. Germline assignment: CDR1 SGDLS and CDR2 YYNGEE. In DNA form, the CDR3 reads TGTGCCAGCAGCGTAGTTACGACTAGTGGCTACAATGAGCAGTTCTTC. Amino acids: CASSVVTTSGYNEQFF.

The chain links TRBV5-4 to TRBJ1-3; no firm D call. CDR1 is SGHNT, CDR2 YYREEE, per germline (reference sequence). V dropped 2 bases and J dropped 4 bases, with 7 bases sitting between them. The CDR3 contains 13 residues. As DNA, the CDR3 is TGTGCCAGCAGCTTTCTCAGGGGAAACACCATATATTTT. Amino acids: CASSFLRGNTIYF.

This chain links TRBV13 with TRBJ1-2, with D unresolved. Trimming took 2 bases from V and 8 from J, leaving 12 bases between them. The CDR3 has 13 amino acids. CDR1 and CDR2 (germline): PRHDT, FYEKMQ (reference sequence). The CDR3 protein is CASSLRGLQGYTF. The CDR3 DNA is TGTGCCAGCAGCTTAAGAGGGCTTCAAGGCTACACCTTC.

The chain couples TRBV3-1 (or the pseudogene TRBV3-2) to TRBJ1-6; 7 bases are a match to TRBD1. The J segment lost 9 bases and the V segment lost 0 bases, leaving 5 bases of the junction unmatched. Germline CDR1 reads LGHDT; CDR2 reads YNNKEL (reference sequence). This CDR3 spans 15 amino acids. CDR3 region: CASSQETGSGSPLHF. The CDR3 DNA follows: TGTGCCAGCAGCCAAGAGACAGGGTCGGGTTCACCCCTCCACTTT.

Concerning this clone itself: This specimen includes other DNA sequences encoding the same CDR3. This chain connects TRBV19 to TRBJ1-2, with a possible D match to TRBD1 (5 bases). The germline CDR1 and CDR2 sequences are LNHDA and SQIVND (reference sequence). The CDR3 has 14 amino acids. Trimming cost V 1 base and J 2 bases, with 8 bases left between them. The CDR3 loop is CASSIGGANYGYTF. CDR3 in DNA: TGTGCCAGTAGTATAGGTGGGGCAAACTATGGCTACACCTTC.

This clone was found once. The chain has TRBV7-8 and TRBJ1-6; possibly TRBD1 for D (5 bases). Germline V CDR1 and CDR2: SGHVS, FQNEAQ. V was cut by 6 bases and J by 9 bases, with 15 bases left in between. The CDR3 is 14 amino acids. The CDR3 bases are TGTGCCAGCAGAATAGGCGGGGCCGGTTCACCCCTCCACTTT. Translated, it gives CASRIGGAGSPLHF.

The chain is built from TRBV7-6 and TRBJ1-1, with 9 bases that match TRBD1. The CDR3 has 17 residues. CDR1 and CDR2 (germline): SGHVS, FNYEAQ. V was clipped by 5 bases and J by 3 bases; unmatched bases: 13. CDR3 DNA: TGTGCCAGCAGCCCTACCTTTACTTGGACAGGGGACACTGAAGCTTTCTTT. It yields the protein CASSPTFTWTGDTEAFF. Full variable domain (remainder filled in from reference TRBV7-6 and TRBJ1-1): GAGVSQSPRYKVTKRGQDVALRCDPISGHVSLYWYRQALGQGPEFLTYFNYEAQQDKSGLPNDRFSAERPEGSISTLTIQRTEQRDSAMYRCASSPTFTWTGDTEAFFGQGTRLTVV.

This clone was seen more than once but under ten times. J is TRBJ1-2 and V is TRBV5-4; D is possibly TRBD1 (5 bases). CDR1 and CDR2 from the germline V gene are SGHNT and YYREEE (reference sequence). The CDR3 loop spans 15 amino acids. Trimming removed 4 bases at V and 0 bases at J, with 13 bases between. CDR3: CASSPGRGPNYGYTF. The CDR3 DNA reads TGTGCCAGCAGCCCGGGGCGGGGCCCTAACTATGGCTACACCTTC.

The rearrangement uses TRBV12-3 or TRBV12-4 and TRBJ2-7; TRBD1 matches at 7 bases. The ends lost 6 bases at V and 1 base at J; junction bases unmatched: 3. The CDR3 length is 13 residues. CDR3 nucleotide sequence: TGTGCCAGCAGGACAGGGAATTCCTACGAGCAGTACTTC. Protein: CASRTGNSYEQYF.

The chain carries TRBV5-1 and TRBJ2-1, with TRBD2 identical over 13 bases. After removal of 0 bases from V and 5 bases from J, the junction contained 8 bases not matched to a gene. The CDR3 is made up of 18 amino acids. CDR1 and CDR2 (germline): SGHRS, YFSETQ. The chain's CDR3 is CASSLGRLAGGPNNEQFF. In DNA form, the CDR3 reads TGCGCCAGCAGCTTGGGACGACTAGCGGGGGGCCCAAACAATGAGCAGTTCTTC.

The chain has TRBV30 and TRBJ1-2, with 7 nucleotides matching TRBD1. Germline CDR1 GTSNPN, CDR2 SVGIG (reference sequence). J was trimmed by 11 bases and V by 7 bases; bases with no gene match: 10. CDR3 length: 11 residues. The CDR3 reads CASKRGPAYTF. The CDR3 DNA reads as TGTGCCTCGAAAAGGGGGCCCGCGTACACCTTC.